This TCR beta chain was captured by sequencing in a study of T cell responses to AZD1222 COVID-19 vaccine. Study results and limitations: Spike-specific TCR breadth and depth rose after two AZD1222 doses.

CDR3 length: 14 residues. V lost 0 bases and J lost 0, with 6 bases in between. CDR1 is SGHKS and CDR2 is YYEKEE in the germline V gene (reference sequence). TCRdb's copy holds only in-frame clones and misses some; the assay was immunoSEQ multiplex PCR. This repertoire shows fewer than 120,000 clones, approximately 90% found once; its top ten account for 3.2%. This clone has more than one count but fewer than ten. Its matching antigen is unknown. The chain links TRBV5-5 to TRBJ1-2; tentatively, D is TRBD1 (6 bases). The sequence was collected from an adult in good health. The sequencing used peripheral blood, collected on day 0 of AZD1222 vaccination. This CDR3 reads CASSLGQANYGYTF. The DNA for the CDR3 is TGTGCCAGCAGCTTGGGACAGGCTAACTATGGCTACACCTTC.